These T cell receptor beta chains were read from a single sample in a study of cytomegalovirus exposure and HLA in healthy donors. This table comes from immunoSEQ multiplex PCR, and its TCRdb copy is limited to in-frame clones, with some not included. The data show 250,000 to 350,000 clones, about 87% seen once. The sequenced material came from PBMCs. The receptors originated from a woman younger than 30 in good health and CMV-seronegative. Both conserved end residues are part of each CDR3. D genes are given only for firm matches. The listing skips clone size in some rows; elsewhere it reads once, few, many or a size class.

CDR3aa: CASSSSGANYGYTF; CDR3nt: TGTGCCAGCAGTTCTTCAGGGGCGAACTATGGCTACACCTTC; abundance: NA; d_gene: NA; j_gene: TRBJ1-2; v_gene: TRBV6-5
CDR3aa: CAISEGDRWRTQYF; CDR3nt: TGTGCCATCAGTGAGGGGGACAGGTGGAGAACGCAGTATTTT; abundance: NA; d_gene: TRBD1; j_gene: TRBJ2-3; v_gene: TRBV10-3
CDR3aa: CASSQDLLDSPETQYF; CDR3nt: TGTGCCAGCAGCCAAGATCTTCTGGACTCTCCAGAGACCCAGTACTTC; abundance: NA; d_gene: NA; j_gene: TRBJ2-5; v_gene: TRBV14
CDR3aa: CASSDLGTGAYEQYF; CDR3nt: TGTGCCAGCAGTGACCTCGGGACAGGGGCCTACGAGCAGTACTTC; abundance: NA; d_gene: TRBD1; j_gene: TRBJ2-7; v_gene: TRBV2
CDR3aa: CATERDRGEKLFF; CDR3nt: TGTGCCACCGAGCGGGACAGGGGCGAAAAACTGTTTTTT; abundance: NA; d_gene: TRBD1; j_gene: TRBJ1-4; v_gene: TRBV15
CDR3aa: CASSWGQVSYEQYF; CDR3nt: TGTGCCAGCAGTTGGGGACAGGTCTCCTACGAGCAGTACTTC; abundance: NA; d_gene: TRBD1; j_gene: TRBJ2-7; v_gene: TRBV2
CDR3aa: CASRVNGQSYEQYF; CDR3nt: TGTGCCAGCAGGGTAAACGGACAAAGCTACGAGCAGTACTTC; abundance: NA; d_gene: NA; j_gene: TRBJ2-7; v_gene: TRBV6-5
CDR3aa: CASRLAQNEQFF; CDR3nt: TGTGCCAGCAGACTAGCCCAGAACGAGCAGTTCTTC; abundance: NA; d_gene: NA; j_gene: TRBJ2-1; v_gene: TRBV2
CDR3aa: CASSQHRLAGGTTGELFF; CDR3nt: TGCGCCAGCAGCCAACACCGACTAGCGGGGGGCACCACCGGGGAGCTGTTTTTT; abundance: NA; d_gene: TRBD2; j_gene: TRBJ2-2; v_gene: TRBV4-1
CDR3aa: CASSVGGTGGAFF; CDR3nt: TGTGCCAGCAGCGTAGGCGGGACAGGAGGTGCTTTCTTT; abundance: NA; d_gene: TRBD1; j_gene: TRBJ1-1; v_gene: TRBV9
CDR3aa: CASSYGTGPGANVLTF; CDR3nt: TGTGCCAGCAGCTATGGGACAGGGCCTGGGGCCAACGTCCTGACTTTC; abundance: NA; d_gene: TRBD1; j_gene: TRBJ2-6; v_gene: TRBV7-9
CDR3aa: CASSLRGRGGLGNQPQHF; CDR3nt: TGTGCCAGCAGCTTACGGGGCCGCGGGGGGCTGGGCAATCAGCCCCAGCATTTT; abundance: once; d_gene: NA; j_gene: TRBJ1-5; v_gene: TRBV13
CDR3aa: CASSFYSGDQETQYF; CDR3nt: TGTGCCAGCAGCTTTTATTCGGGGGACCAAGAGACCCAGTACTTC; abundance: NA; d_gene: NA; j_gene: TRBJ2-5; v_gene: TRBV7-3
CDR3aa: CSALQGSSGNTIYF; CDR3nt: TGCAGCGCCCTACAGGGGTCCTCTGGAAACACCATATATTTT; abundance: NA; d_gene: TRBD1; j_gene: TRBJ1-3; v_gene: TRBV29-1
CDR3aa: CASSSNGEVPHF; CDR3nt: TGTGCCAGCTCATCCAACGGGGAAGTCCCGCATTTT; abundance: NA; d_gene: NA; j_gene: TRBJ1-5; v_gene: TRBV18
CDR3aa: CANNGDSSNQPQHF; CDR3nt: TGTGCCAACAATGGGGACAGTAGCAATCAGCCCCAGCATTTT; abundance: NA; d_gene: TRBD1; j_gene: TRBJ1-5; v_gene: TRBV7-3
CDR3aa: CASSIRVRDGYTF; CDR3nt: TGCGCCAGCAGTATTCGCGTGAGGGATGGCTACACCTTC; abundance: NA; d_gene: NA; j_gene: TRBJ1-2; v_gene: TRBV5-1